This TCR beta chain was captured in a study of identical twins. This clonotype has ten or more counts. Its antigen is unidentified. A universal primer site arose from template switching, and cDNA bore unique molecular identifiers. TCRdb itself ran the 5' RACE reads through MiXCR, one entry per CDR3 protein. Among about 1.7 million distinct CDR3 sequences listed, roughly 35% were seen once. Overall study findings and caveats: Modelling approaches yielded underestimates of out-of-frame TCR alpha sharing between monozygotic twins. With abundant cord blood beta clonotypes, insertions were fewer; memory repertoires showed no such pattern. Findings came from cross-sectional statistics, without long-term follow-up of donors.

The germline CDR1 and CDR2 sequences are MNHEY and SMNVEV (reference sequence). This CDR3 region has 15 residues. V trimming: 5 bases; J trimming: 11 bases; junction bases outside the gene matches: 14. The sequencing sample was made of cord blood. This TCR came from a newborn girl in good health. The chain carries TRBV27 and TRBJ2-5; 10 bases align to TRBD1. The CDR3 region has the DNA TGTGCCAGCAGTCCGACCTGGGACAGGGGTTATGAGCAGTACTTC. Translation: CASSPTWDRGYEQYF.